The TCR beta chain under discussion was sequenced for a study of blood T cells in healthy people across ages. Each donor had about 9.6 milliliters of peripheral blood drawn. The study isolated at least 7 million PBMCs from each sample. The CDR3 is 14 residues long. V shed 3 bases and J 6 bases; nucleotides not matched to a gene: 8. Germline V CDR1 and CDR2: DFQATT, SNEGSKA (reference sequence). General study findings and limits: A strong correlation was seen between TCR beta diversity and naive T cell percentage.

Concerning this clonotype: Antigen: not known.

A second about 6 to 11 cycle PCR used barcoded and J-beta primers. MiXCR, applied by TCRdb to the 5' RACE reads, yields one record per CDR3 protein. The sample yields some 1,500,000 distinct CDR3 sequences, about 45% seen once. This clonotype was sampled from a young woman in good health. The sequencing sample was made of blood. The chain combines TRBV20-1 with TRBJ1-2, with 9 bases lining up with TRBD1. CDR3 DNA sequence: TGCAGTGCTAGTGAGGGACAGGGAGAACATGGCTACACCTTC. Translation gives CSASEGQGEHGYTF.